The 2 T cell receptor beta chains below all came from one sample that was sequenced in a study of blood T cell repertoires in COVID-19. Data came from immunoSEQ multiplex PCR; TCRdb stores just in-frame clones and leaves some out. The sample yields 70,000 or so clones, roughly four fifths seen once. Sequencing used peripheral blood. Every receptor here comes from an elderly woman with acute or convalescent COVID-19.

The rearrangement links TRBV19 to TRBJ1-1; TRBD1 matches 8 bases. V shed 5 bases, J shed 5 bases, and the junction held 10 bases outside the gene matches. The CDR3 runs to 15 residues. Germline V lookup: CDR1 LNHDA, CDR2 SQIVND (reference sequence). DNA for the CDR3: TGTGCCAGTAGTTTCTCGACAGGGGCGGTTACTGAAGCTTTCTTT. Residues: CASSFSTGAVTEAFF.

This clone was found a few times. This rearrangement joins TRBV7-9 to TRBJ1-1; TRBD1 is a possible D gene (6 bases). V was pared by 5 bases and J by 0 bases, with 16 bases between. The CDR3 is 16 residues long. Germline V gene data show CDR1 as SEHNR and CDR2 as FQNEAQ (reference sequence). For the CDR3, the DNA is TGTGCCAGCAGCCCAACAGGGAAGGTAATGAACACTGAAGCTTTCTTT. Translated, it gives CASSPTGKVMNTEAFF. Based on the CDR3 plus reference TRBV7-9 and TRBJ1-1, the full variable domain is DTGVSQNPRHKITKRGQNVTFRCDPISEHNRLYWYRQTLGQGPEFLTYFQNEAQLEKSRLLSDRFSAERPKGSFSTLEIQRTEQGDSAMYLCASSPTGKVMNTEAFFGQGTRLTVV.